Presented here are 10 T cell receptor beta chains from one specimen sequenced in a study of identical twins. TCRdb reanalysed the 5' RACE reads using MiXCR and keeps one entry per CDR3 protein. The repertoire includes hundreds of thousands of distinct CDR3 sequences, 8% to 9% of them detected once, and 2.1% sits in the top ten. The same sample was also studied in work on yellow fever vaccine responses in identical twins.

Sequencing was performed on memory (CD45RO+) T cells sorted from blood. Receptor source: a woman aged 18-29 years in good health.

This clonotype occurred a few times. V is TRBV6-5 and J is TRBJ2-7; D assignment may be TRBD1 or TRBD2 (5 bases each). Trimming shortened V by 2 bases and J by 0 bases, and 14 bases separated the two germline ends. The CDR3 runs to 16 residues. In germline, CDR1 is MNHEY, CDR2 SVGAGI. CDR3 nucleotides: TGTGCCAGCAGTTACGGCAGGGACCTCCTCTCCTACGAGCAGTACTTC. Amino acids: CASSYGRDLLSYEQYF.

The V call is TRBV29-1, the J call TRBJ2-7; 8 nucleotides align to TRBD1. Trimming cost V 7 bases and J 5 bases; bases outside gene matches: 13. Germline values: CDR1 SQVTM, CDR2 ANQGSEA. The CDR3 spans 14 residues. CDR3 sequence reads: CSALGQGILNEQYF. CDR3 nucleotides: TGCAGCGCCCTTGGACAGGGTATTCTCAACGAGCAGTACTTC.

In this sample, this clonotype turned up many times. The chain joins TRBV6-1 to TRBJ1-4; no definite D call. The CDR3 extends over 15 amino acids. Germline V gene lookup returns CDR1 MNHNS and CDR2 SASEGT. The germline V and J ends were trimmed by 1 base and 6 bases, with 12 bases remaining between them. CDR3 protein: CASSEGGRLDEKLFF. The DNA for the CDR3 is TGTGCCAGCAGTGAAGGTGGCCGGTTAGATGAAAAACTGTTTTTT.

This clonotype has at least ten counts. The chain couples TRBV12-3 or TRBV12-4 to TRBJ2-3; D gene uncertain. V was shortened by 1 base and J by 3 bases, with 5 bases between the two germline ends. CDR3 length: 13 amino acids. The DNA of the CDR3 is TGTGCCAGCAGTTTAGGCAGAACAGATACGCAGTATTTT. This codes for CASSLGRTDTQYF.

This clonotype was seen a handful of times. This rearrangement joins TRBV20-1 to TRBJ1-6, with a tentative D call TRBD1 (6 bases). Per germline, CDR1 DFQATT and CDR2 SNEGSKA (reference sequence). This CDR3 comprises 14 residues. V lost 3 bases, J lost 7 bases, and 13 bases lay in between. CDR3 loop: CSARSGGGNSPLHF. CDR3 coding DNA: TGCAGTGCTAGGTCTGGGGGCGGCAATTCACCCCTCCACTTT.

The chain couples TRBV9 to TRBJ1-1; a possible D gene is TRBD1 (5 bases). Germline values: CDR1 SGDLS, CDR2 YYNGEE. The CDR3 runs 17 residues. V lost 1 base to trimming and J lost 1 base, with 17 bases between them. CDR3 sequence: CASSVIGGGLQNTEAFF. The DNA of the CDR3 is TGTGCCAGCAGCGTAATTGGGGGGGGACTCCAGAACACTGAAGCTTTCTTT.

This clonotype showed up many times. The CDR3 DNA reads TGTGCCAGCAGACAACGAATGCCGGGACTCGACACAGATACGCAGTATTTT. Its translation: CASRQRMPGLDTDTQYF. The chain combines TRBV5-5 with TRBJ2-3; tentative D call: TRBD2 (6 bases). The CDR3 consists of 17 residues. Germline CDR1 and CDR2: SGHKS and YYEKEE (reference sequence). V lost 5 bases and J lost 2, with 21 bases in between.

This clonotype was detected ten times or more. The chain couples TRBV12-3 or TRBV12-4 to TRBJ2-3; 7 positions agree with TRBD2. V trimming: 5 bases; J trimming: 4 bases; junction bases outside the gene matches: 6. This CDR3 spans 14 amino acids. CDR3 DNA: TGTGCCAGCAGTCCCCGGACTAGTTCAGATACGCAGTATTTT. As protein: CASSPRTSSDTQYF.

This clonotype occurred a few times. The chain links TRBV2 to TRBJ1-4; D uncertain. CDR3 size: 11 residues. With 8 bases removed from V and 4 bases from J, the gap between germline ends came to 5 bases. Germline loops: CDR1 SNHLY, CDR2 FYNNEI. CDR3 DNA: TGTGCCAGCTTACGTAATGAAAAACTGTTTTTT. It codes for CASLRNEKLFF.

There are many counts of this clonotype. V is TRBV28 and J is TRBJ2-7; TRBD2 matches at 8 bases. The germline gives CDR1 MDHEN, CDR2 SYDVKM. V shed 5 bases, J shed 3 bases, and the junction held 9 bases outside the gene matches. The CDR3 covers 15 residues. The CDR3 bases are TGTGCCAGCAGTGGGGGGCGGGGGGCTCGCTACGAGCAGTACGTC. Translated, it gives CASSGGRGARYEQYV.